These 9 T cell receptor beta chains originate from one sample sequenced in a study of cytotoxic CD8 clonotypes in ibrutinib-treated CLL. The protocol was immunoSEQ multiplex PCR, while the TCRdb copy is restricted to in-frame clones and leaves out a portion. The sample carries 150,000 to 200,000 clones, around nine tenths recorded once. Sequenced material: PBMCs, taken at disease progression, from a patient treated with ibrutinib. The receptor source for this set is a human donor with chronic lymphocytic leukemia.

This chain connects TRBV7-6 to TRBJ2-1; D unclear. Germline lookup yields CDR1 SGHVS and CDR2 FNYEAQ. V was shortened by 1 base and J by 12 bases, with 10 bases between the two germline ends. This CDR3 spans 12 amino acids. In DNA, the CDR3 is TGTGCCAGCAGCTTAGACGGGCGTGGGCAGTTCTTC. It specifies CASSLDGRGQFF.

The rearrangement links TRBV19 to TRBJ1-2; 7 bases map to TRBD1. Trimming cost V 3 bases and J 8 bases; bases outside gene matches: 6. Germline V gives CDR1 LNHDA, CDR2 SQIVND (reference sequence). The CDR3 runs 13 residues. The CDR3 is CASSMPGGKGYTF. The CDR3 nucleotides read TGTGCCAGTAGTATGCCAGGGGGTAAGGGCTACACCTTC.

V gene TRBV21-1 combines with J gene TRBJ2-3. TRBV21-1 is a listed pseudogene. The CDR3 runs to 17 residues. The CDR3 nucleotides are TGTGCCAGCCTTAATGGGGATGGACCAGATCCCACAGATACGCAGTATTTT. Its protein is CASLNGDGPDPTDTQYF.

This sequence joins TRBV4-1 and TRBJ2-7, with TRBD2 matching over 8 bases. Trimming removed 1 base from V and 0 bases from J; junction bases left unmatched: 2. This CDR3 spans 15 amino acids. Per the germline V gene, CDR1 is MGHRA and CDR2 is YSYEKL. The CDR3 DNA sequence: TGCGCCAGCAGCCAAGCTAGCGGGCTCTCCTACGAGCAGTACTTC. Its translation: CASSQASGLSYEQYF.

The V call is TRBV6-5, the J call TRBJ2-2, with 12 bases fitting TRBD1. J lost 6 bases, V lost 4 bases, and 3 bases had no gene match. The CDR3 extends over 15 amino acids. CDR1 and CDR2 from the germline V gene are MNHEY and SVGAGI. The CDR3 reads CASSWDRGLPGELFF. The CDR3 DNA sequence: TGTGCCAGCAGTTGGGACAGGGGGCTACCCGGGGAGCTGTTTTTT.

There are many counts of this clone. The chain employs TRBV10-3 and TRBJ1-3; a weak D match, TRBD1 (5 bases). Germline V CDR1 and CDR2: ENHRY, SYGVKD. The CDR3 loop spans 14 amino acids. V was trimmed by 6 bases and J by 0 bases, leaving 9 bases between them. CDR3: CAIRPDSSGNTIYF. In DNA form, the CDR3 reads TGTGCCATCAGACCCGACAGCTCTGGAAACACCATATATTTT.

The CDR3 DNA sequence: TGCGCCAGCAGCGCTAGCGGGAGTGGTGGTGAGCAGTTCTTC. Its translation is CASSASGSGGEQFF. The chain uses TRBV4-1 and TRBJ2-1, with 10 bases that match TRBD2. CDR3 length equals 14 residues. V lost 5 bases and J lost 9; bases outside the gene matches: 7. Germline lookup yields CDR1 MGHRA and CDR2 YSYEKL.

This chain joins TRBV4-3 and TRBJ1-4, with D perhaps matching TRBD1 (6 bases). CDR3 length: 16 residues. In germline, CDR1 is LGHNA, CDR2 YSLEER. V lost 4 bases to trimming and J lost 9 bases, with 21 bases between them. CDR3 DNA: TGCGCCAGCAGCCGAGGAAGGGACACTCGTGCTCAAAAACTGTTTTTT. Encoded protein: CASSRGRDTRAQKLFF.

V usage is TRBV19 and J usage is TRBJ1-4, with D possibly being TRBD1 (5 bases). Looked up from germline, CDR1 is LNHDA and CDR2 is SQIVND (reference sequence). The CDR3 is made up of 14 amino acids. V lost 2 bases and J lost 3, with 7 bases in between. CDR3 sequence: CASSIKGSNEKLFF. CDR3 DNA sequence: TGTGCCAGTAGTATAAAGGGGTCTAATGAAAAACTGTTTTTT.